This T cell receptor (beta chain) originates from a study of T cells in localized non-small cell lung cancer. Study results and caveats: Highest T cell clonality was seen in uninvolved adjacent lung, surpassing that measured in tumor. One tumor region alone was sequenced, and heterogeneity therefore remains possible. A median of approximately 60 of the top 100 tumor clones appeared in adjacent lung, which was paired and uninvolved.

Only in-frame clones appear in the TCRdb table, and some are missing; sequencing was by immunoSEQ multiplex PCR. The sample has about 62,000 clones, about four fifths seen once. Concerning this clone itself: The target antigen is unknown.

The CDR3 is 15 residues long. The germline CDR1 and CDR2 sequences are SEHNR and FQNEAQ (reference sequence). Unmatched junction bases numbered 6, after V lost 5 bases and J lost 3 bases. The sequence was obtained from a man between 40 and 75 years old with stage II lung adenocarcinoma. The chain recombines TRBV7-9 with TRBJ1-5; 8 nucleotides match TRBD1. The material was PBMCs, obtained before any cancer treatment. The CDR3: CASSLGTGSNQPQHF. CDR3 coding DNA: TGTGCCAGCAGCCTTGGGACAGGTTCCAATCAGCCCCAGCATTTT.